This T cell receptor (beta chain) was profiled in a study of blood T cells in healthy people across ages. With a J-beta primer mix and a sample-barcoded 5' primer, a second PCR ran about 7 to 11 cycles. One entry per CDR3 protein results from TCRdb running MiXCR on the 5' RACE reads. The sample includes about 780,000 distinct CDR3 sequences, about half of them seen just once. Notes on this clonotype: The junction does not match germline at one end; this may be a read error.

Source material: blood. The TCR sequence derives from a man of 80 years or more in good health.

CDR3 DNA: TGCGCCAGCAGATTGGGCGCCGGGACAAGCACAGATACGCAGTATTTT. Encoded protein: CASRLGAGTSTDTQYF. The chain joins TRBV5-1 to TRBJ2-3; weak D call: TRBD1 (6 bases). The CDR3 contains 16 residues. Germline V CDR1 and CDR2: SGHRS, YFSETQ.